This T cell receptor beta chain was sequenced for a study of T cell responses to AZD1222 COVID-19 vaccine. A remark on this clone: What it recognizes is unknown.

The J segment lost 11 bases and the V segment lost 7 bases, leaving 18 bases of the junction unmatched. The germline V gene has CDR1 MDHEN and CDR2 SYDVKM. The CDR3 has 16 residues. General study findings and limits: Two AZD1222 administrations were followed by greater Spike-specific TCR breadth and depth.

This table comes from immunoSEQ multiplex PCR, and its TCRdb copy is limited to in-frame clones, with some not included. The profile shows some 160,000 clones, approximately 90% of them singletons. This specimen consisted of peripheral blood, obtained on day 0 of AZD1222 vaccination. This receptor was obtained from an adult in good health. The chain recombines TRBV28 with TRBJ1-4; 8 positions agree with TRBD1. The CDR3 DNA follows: TGTGCCAGCACCGGGACAGGTCGCCAGGAACGGAAGAAACTGTTTTTT. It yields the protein CASTGTGRQERKKLFF.